This is a list of T cell receptor beta chains from one sample in a study of blood T cell repertoires in COVID-19. The repertoire was sequenced with immunoSEQ multiplex PCR; TCRdb's copy has only in-frame clones and lacks some. The sample lists over 40,000 clones; roughly 89% were seen once. The sample comprised peripheral blood. These receptor sequences come from a man between 65 and 85 years old with active COVID-19. Both conserved end residues are part of each CDR3. D genes are given only for firm matches. Not all rows give a size; the values are once, few, many and, for expanded clones, a class.

D gene	V gene	clone size	J gene	CDR3 DNA	CDR3 protein
.	TRBV5-6	.	TRBJ1-1	TGTGCCAGCAGCTTGGCAAGGGGGACCATGAACACTGAAGCTTTCTTT	CASSLARGTMNTEAFF
.	TRBV5-4	.	TRBJ2-6	TGTGCCAGCAGCTTGATGTCAGCTGGGGCCAACGTCCTGACTTTC	CASSLMSAGANVLTF
.	TRBV5-1	.	TRBJ1-2	TGCGCCAGCAGCCCCCTCCAGGGAGGCTACACCTTC	CASSPLQGGYTF
.	TRBV27	.	TRBJ1-4	TGTGCCAGCCAAAAGACGGGACTCCGAAATGAAAAACTGTTTTTT	CASQKTGLRNEKLFF
.	TRBV10-2	.	TRBJ1-6	TGCGCCAGCAGTGTACTAAAGAATTCACCCCTCCACTTT	CASSVLKNSPLHF
.	TRBV10-2	.	TRBJ1-2	TGCGCCAGCAGTGATTCAGGGGTGAACTATGGCTACACCTTC	CASSDSGVNYGYTF
TRBD2	TRBV20-1	once	TRBJ2-7	TGCAGTGCTAGTGTCGCGGGGGGGAGGAGCTCCTACGAGCAGTACTTC	CSASVAGGRSSYEQYF
TRBD1	TRBV29-1	.	TRBJ1-2	TGCAGCGTTGAAGACCGGACAGGGAGTAACTATGGCTACACCTTC	CSVEDRTGSNYGYTF
.	TRBV19	once	TRBJ1-5	TGTGCCAGTACGGGAGTTTATAGCAATCAGCCCCAGCATTTT	CASTGVYSNQPQHF
.	TRBV21-1	.	TRBJ1-2	TGTGCCAGCAGCAAACGTTGGTACAGGATATATGGCTACACCTTC	CASSKRWYRIYGYTF
.	TRBV5-5	.	TRBJ2-1	TGTGCCAGCAGCTTGGGTCGGGACATCTCCTACAATGAGCAGTTCTTC	CASSLGRDISYNEQFF
.	TRBV13	.	TRBJ1-1	TGTGCCAGCAGTACAGACATGATCACTGAAGCTTTCTTT	CASSTDMITEAFF
TRBD1	TRBV28	once	TRBJ1-2	TGTGCCAGCAGTTTTCAGGGGGTGGGCGGACTTGGGTACCGGGACTATGGCTACACCTTC	CASSFQGVGGLGYRDYGYTF
.	TRBV4-1	.	TRBJ2-2	TGCGCCAGCAGGGAAGATAGGGGATCCGGGGAGCTGTTTTTT	CASREDRGSGELFF
.	TRBV7-2	.	TRBJ1-2	TGTGCCAGCAGCCCCTGGACCCAGGGGTATGGCTACACCTTC	CASSPWTQGYGYTF
.	TRBV7-8	.	TRBJ2-7	TGTGCCAGCAGCCCTCGGACGGGAGCCGGGGGCGAGCAGTACTTC	CASSPRTGAGGEQYF
.	TRBV5-4	.	TRBJ2-2	TGTGCCAGCAGCTTGTATGCGGCTATGAACACCGGGGAGCTGTTTTTT	CASSLYAAMNTGELFF
.	TRBV10-3	few	TRBJ2-2	TGTGCCAGCAGACAGGAGACGAACACCGGGGAGCTGTTTTTT	CASRQETNTGELFF
.	TRBV7-6	.	TRBJ2-6	TGTGCCAGCAGCTTAGGCGGCGGGGGCCGCTCTGGGGCCAACGTCCTGACTTTC	CASSLGGGGRSGANVLTF
.	TRBV27	once	TRBJ1-5	TGTGCCAGCAGTTTATCTGGGACACCATATCAGCCCCAGCATTTT	CASSLSGTPYQPQHF
.	TRBV28	.	TRBJ1-5	TGTGCCAGCAGTTTAAGCTATAATCAGCCCCAGCATTTT	CASSLSYNQPQHF
TRBD1	TRBV6-1	.	TRBJ1-5	TGTGCCAGCAGTGAAGCTTGGGGACAGGGGGCGTATAGCAATCAGCCCCAGCATTTT	CASSEAWGQGAYSNQPQHF